Here is one T cell receptor beta chain with its context. Its antigen is as yet unknown. Using immunoSEQ multiplex PCR, the repertoire was profiled, and TCRdb retains in-frame clones only, with some absent. The sample has about 54,000 clones, roughly 80% seen once. Time point described: baseline, week 1 (first vaccination visit). Documented treatment: pre-vaccination baseline after standard-of-care therapy. The source of the sample is a study of a mutant IDH1 vaccine in newly diagnosed glioma. Across the whole study: Treated patients were roughly 60% male, roughly 40% female, mean age around 40 years. Patients arrived already treated with radiotherapy, temozolomide, or both, most having had both. Study-level findings and limits: Pseudoprogression seemed unrelated to changes in top peripheral T cell clonotypes. It was over 85% of patients that developed vaccine-induced immune responses.

V was clipped by 5 bases and J by 1 base, with 11 bases between them. The germline V gene encodes CDR1 SQVTM and CDR2 ANQGSEA. CDR3 length: 14 residues. The clonotype was recovered from a man aged 18-30 years with glioma. The chain combines TRBV29-1 with TRBJ1-4; perhaps TRBD1 as D (6 bases). Sequencing was performed on PBMCs, taken from a glioma patient treated with radiotherapy, temozolomide or both. DNA of the CDR3: TGCAGCGTTCTGCACAGGGTAACTAATGAAAAACTGTTTTTT. Its translation is CSVLHRVTNEKLFF.